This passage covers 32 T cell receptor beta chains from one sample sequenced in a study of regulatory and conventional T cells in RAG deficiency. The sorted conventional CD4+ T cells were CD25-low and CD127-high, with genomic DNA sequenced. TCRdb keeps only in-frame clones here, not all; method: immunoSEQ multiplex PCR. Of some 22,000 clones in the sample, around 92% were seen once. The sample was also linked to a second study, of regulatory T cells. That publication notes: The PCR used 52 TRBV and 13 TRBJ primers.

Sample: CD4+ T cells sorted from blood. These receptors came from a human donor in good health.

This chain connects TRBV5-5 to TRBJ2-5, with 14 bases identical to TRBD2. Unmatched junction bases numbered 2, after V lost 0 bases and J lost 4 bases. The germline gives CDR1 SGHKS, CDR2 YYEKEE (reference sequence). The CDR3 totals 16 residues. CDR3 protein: CASSLAGTSGRETQYF. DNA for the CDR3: TGTGCCAGCAGCTTGGCCGGGACTAGCGGGAGAGAGACCCAGTACTTC.

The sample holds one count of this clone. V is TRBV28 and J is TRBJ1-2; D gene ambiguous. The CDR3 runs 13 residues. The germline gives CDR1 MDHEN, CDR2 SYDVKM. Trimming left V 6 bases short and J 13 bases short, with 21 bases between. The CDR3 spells CASSPPFEDGITF. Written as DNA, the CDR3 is TGTGCCAGCAGCCCACCCTTTGAGGACGGGATCACCTTC.

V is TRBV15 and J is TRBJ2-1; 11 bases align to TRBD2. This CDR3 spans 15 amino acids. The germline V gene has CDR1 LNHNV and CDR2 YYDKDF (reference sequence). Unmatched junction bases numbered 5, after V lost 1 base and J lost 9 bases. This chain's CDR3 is CATSRVLAGGVEQFF. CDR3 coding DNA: TGTGCCACCAGCAGAGTCCTAGCGGGAGGTGTTGAGCAGTTCTTC.

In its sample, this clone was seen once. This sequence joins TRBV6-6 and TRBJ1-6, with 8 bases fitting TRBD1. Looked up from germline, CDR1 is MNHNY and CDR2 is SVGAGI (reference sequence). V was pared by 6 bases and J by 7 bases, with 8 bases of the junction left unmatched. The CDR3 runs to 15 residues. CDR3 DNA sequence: TGTGCCAGCAGCAACGAGGGACAGGCAAATTCACCCCTCCACTTT. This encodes CASSNEGQANSPLHF.

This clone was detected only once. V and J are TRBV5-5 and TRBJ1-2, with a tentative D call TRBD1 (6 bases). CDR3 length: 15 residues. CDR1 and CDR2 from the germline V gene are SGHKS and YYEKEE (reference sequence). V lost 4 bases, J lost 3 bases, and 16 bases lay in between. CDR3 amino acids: CASSQGQTLDYGYTF. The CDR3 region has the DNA TGTGCCAGCAGCCAGGGACAAACTTTGGACTATGGCTACACCTTC.

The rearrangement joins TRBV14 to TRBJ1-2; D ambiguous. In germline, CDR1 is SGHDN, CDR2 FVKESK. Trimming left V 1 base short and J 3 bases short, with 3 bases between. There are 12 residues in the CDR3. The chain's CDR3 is CASSQGDYGYTF. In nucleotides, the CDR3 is TGTGCCAGCAGCCAAGGGGACTATGGCTACACCTTC.

Here the CDR3 reads CAISESEGNYGYTF. Written as DNA, the CDR3 is TGTGCCATCAGTGAGTCAGAAGGGAACTATGGCTACACCTTC. This chain connects TRBV10-3 to TRBJ1-2; no definite D call. Germline values: CDR1 ENHRY, CDR2 SYGVKD. With 0 bases removed from V and 2 bases from J, the gap between germline ends came to 7 bases. The CDR3 runs 14 residues.

CDR3: CASSLSWGRSYNEQFF. The CDR3 DNA is TGCGCCAGCAGCTTAAGTTGGGGGAGGTCCTACAATGAGCAGTTCTTC. The V and J genes are TRBV5-1 and TRBJ2-1, with TRBD2 as a possible D gene (6 bases). V shed 2 bases and J shed 1 base, with 13 bases lying between them. Germline V lookup: CDR1 SGHRS, CDR2 YFSETQ. This CDR3 contains 16 residues.

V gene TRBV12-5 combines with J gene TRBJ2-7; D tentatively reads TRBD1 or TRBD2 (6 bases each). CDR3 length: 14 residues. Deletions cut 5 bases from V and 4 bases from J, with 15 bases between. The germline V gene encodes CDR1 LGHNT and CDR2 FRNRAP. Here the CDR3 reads CASGGWGASYEQYF. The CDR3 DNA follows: TGTGCTAGTGGTGGTTGGGGGGCTTCGTACGAGCAGTACTTC.

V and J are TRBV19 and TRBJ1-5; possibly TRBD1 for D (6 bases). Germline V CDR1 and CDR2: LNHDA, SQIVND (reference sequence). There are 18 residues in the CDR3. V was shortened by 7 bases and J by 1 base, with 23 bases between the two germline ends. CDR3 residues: CASTPRRSGGTSNQPQHF. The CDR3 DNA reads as TGTGCCAGTACCCCGCGGAGGAGTGGGGGCACGAGCAATCAGCCCCAGCATTTT.

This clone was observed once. This CDR3 reads CASRRQAGGDQPQHF. The CDR3, as DNA: TGTGCCAGCAGAAGACAGGCCGGAGGGGATCAGCCCCAGCATTTT. The J gene is TRBJ1-5, the V gene TRBV6-6, with D perhaps TRBD1 (6 bases). The CDR3 spans 15 residues. Germline V gives CDR1 MNHNY, CDR2 SVGAGI (reference sequence). Trimming left V 6 bases short and J 5 bases short, with 17 bases between.

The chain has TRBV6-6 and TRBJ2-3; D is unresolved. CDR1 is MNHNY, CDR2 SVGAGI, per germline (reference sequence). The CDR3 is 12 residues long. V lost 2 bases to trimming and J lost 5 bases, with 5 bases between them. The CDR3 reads CASSYARDTQYF. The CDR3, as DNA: TGTGCCAGCAGTTACGCGCGAGATACGCAGTATTTT.

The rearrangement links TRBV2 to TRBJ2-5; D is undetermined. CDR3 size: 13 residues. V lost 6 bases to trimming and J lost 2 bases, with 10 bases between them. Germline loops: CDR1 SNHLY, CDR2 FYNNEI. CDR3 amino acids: CASSGPAQETQYF. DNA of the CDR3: TGTGCCAGCAGCGGCCCAGCGCAAGAGACCCAGTACTTC.

CDR3 DNA sequence: TGTGCCAGCAGCCAAGTCTACTTAGGTGGAGCTTTCTTT. Translation: CASSQVYLGGAFF. The chain carries TRBV14 and TRBJ1-1; D ambiguous. The CDR3 has 13 amino acids. The V end was cut by 1 base, the J end by 10 bases, with 13 bases between. Germline CDR1 SGHDN, CDR2 FVKESK. Together with reference TRBV14 and TRBJ1-1, the CDR3 gives the full variable domain: EAGVTQFPSHSVIEKGQTVTLRCDPISGHDNLYWYRRVMGKEIKFLLHFVKESKQDESGMPNNRFLAERTGGTYSTLKVQPAELEDSGVYFCASSQVYLGGAFFGQGTRLTVV.

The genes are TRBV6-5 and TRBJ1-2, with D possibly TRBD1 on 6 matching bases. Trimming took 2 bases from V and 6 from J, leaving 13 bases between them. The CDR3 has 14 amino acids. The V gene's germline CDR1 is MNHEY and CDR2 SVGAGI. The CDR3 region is CASSYRTGLNGYTF. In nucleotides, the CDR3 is TGTGCCAGCAGTTACCGAACAGGGTTGAATGGCTACACCTTC.

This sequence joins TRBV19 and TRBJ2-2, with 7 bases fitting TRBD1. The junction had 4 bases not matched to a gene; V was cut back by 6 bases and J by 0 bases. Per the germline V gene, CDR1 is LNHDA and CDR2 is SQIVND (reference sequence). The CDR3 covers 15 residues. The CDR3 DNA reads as TGTGCCAGTAGCACCGGGACAGCGAACACCGGGGAGCTGTTTTTT. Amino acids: CASSTGTANTGELFF.

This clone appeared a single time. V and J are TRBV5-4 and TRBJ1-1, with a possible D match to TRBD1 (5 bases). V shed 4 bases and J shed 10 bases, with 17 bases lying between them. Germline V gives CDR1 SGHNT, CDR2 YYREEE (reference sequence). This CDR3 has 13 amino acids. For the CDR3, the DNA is TGTGCCAGCAGCCTACTCGGGGGTGGGGGAGCTTTCTTT. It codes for CASSLLGGGGAFF.

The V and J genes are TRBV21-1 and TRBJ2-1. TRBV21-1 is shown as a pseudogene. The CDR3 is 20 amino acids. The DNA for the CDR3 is TGTGCCAGCAGCAAAGTTGGGGTCGTTCTAGAGGGGAAGGAGTACAATGAGCAGTTCTTC. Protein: CASSKVGVVLEGKEYNEQFF.

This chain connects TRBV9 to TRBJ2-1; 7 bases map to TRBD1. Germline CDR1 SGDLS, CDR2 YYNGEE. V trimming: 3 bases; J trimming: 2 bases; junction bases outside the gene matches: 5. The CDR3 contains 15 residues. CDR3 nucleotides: TGTGCCAGCAGCGGACCGGGACAGACCTACAATGAGCAGTTCTTC. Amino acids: CASSGPGQTYNEQFF.

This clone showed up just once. The CDR3 sequence is CASGLGTHQETQYF. The CDR3, as DNA: TGTGCCAGCGGGCTTGGGACACACCAAGAGACCCAGTACTTC. The gene calls are TRBV28 and TRBJ2-5, with D maybe TRBD1 (6 bases). Per germline, CDR1 MDHEN and CDR2 SYDVKM. Trimming took off 8 bases at V and 0 bases at J, with 13 bases between the two ends. The CDR3 contains 14 residues.

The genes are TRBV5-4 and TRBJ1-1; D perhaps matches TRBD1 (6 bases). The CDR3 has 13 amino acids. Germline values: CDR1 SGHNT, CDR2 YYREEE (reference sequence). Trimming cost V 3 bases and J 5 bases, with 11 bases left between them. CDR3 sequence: CASSWGRGTEAFF. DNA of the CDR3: TGTGCCAGCAGCTGGGGGCGGGGTACTGAAGCTTTCTTT.

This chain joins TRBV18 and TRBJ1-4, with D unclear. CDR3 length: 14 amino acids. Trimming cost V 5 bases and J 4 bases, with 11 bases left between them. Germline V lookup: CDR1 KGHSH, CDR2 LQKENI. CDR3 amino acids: CASSAGNLNEKLFF. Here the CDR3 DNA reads TGTGCCAGCTCAGCCGGGAACCTTAATGAAAAACTGTTTTTT. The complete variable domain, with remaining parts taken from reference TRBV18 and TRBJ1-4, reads NAGVMQNPRHLVRRRGQEARLRCSPMKGHSHVYWYRQLPEEGLKFMVYLQKENIIDESGMPKERFSAEFPKEGPSILRIQQVVRGDSAAYFCASSAGNLNEKLFFGSGTQLSVL.

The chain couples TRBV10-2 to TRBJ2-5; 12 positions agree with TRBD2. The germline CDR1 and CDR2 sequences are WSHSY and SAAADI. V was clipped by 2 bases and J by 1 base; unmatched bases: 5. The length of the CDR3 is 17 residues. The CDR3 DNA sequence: TGCGCCAGCAGTGAGGGCCTAGCGGGGGGGGCCCAAGAGACCCAGTACTTC. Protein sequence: CASSEGLAGGAQETQYF.

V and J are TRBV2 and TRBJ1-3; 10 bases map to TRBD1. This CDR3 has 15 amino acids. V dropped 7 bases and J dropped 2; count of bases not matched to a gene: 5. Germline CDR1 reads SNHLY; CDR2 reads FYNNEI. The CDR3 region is CASKGDRGTGNTIYF. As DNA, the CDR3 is TGTGCCAGCAAGGGGGACAGGGGAACTGGAAACACCATATATTTT.

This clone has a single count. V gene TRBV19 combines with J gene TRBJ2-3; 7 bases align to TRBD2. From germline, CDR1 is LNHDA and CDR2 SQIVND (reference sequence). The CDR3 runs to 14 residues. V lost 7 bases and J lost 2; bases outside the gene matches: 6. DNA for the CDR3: TGTGCCAGTACGCCAAGCGGGACCACAGATACGCAGTATTTT. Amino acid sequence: CASTPSGTTDTQYF.

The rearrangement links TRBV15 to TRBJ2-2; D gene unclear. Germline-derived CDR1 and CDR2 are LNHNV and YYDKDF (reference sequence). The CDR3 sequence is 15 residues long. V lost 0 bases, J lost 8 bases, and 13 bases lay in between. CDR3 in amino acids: CATSRDRATGGELFF. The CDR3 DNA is TGTGCCACCAGCAGAGATCGGGCCACCGGTGGGGAGCTGTTTTTT.

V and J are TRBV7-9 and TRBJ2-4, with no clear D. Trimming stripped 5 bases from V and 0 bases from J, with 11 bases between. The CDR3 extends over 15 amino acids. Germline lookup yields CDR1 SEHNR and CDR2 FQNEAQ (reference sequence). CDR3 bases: TGTGCCAGCAGCCTAACGGGCGGAGCCAAAAACATTCAGTACTTC. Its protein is CASSLTGGAKNIQYF.

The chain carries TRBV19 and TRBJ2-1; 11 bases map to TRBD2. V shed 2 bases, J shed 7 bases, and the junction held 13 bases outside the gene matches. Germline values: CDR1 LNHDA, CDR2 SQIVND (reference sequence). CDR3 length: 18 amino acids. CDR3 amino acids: CASSISRRGTSGRNEQFF. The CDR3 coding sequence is TGTGCCAGTAGTATATCCCGACGCGGGACTAGCGGAAGAAATGAGCAGTTCTTC.

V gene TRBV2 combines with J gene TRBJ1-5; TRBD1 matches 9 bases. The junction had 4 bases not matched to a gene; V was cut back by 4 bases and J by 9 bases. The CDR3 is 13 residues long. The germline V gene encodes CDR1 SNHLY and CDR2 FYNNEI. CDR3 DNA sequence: TGTGCCAGCAGTGGGGACAGGGACGGGCCCCAGCATTTT. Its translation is CASSGDRDGPQHF.

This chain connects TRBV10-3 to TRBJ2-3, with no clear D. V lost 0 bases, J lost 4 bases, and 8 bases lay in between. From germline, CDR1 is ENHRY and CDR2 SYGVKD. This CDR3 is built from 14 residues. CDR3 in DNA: TGTGCCATCAGTGAGTCGAGGAACCCAGATACGCAGTATTTT. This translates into CAISESRNPDTQYF.

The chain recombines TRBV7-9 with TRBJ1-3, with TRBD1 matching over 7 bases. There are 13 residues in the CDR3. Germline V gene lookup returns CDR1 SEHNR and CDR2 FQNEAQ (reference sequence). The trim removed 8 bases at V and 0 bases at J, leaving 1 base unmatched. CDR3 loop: CASQGGSGNTIYF. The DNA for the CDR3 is TGTGCCAGCCAGGGGGGCTCTGGAAACACCATATATTTT.

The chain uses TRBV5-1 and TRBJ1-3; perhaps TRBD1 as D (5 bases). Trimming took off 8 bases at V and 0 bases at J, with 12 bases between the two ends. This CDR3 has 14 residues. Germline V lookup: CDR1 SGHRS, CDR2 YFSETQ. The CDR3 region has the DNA TGCGCCAGTACGTCCGGGACCTCTGGAAACACCATATATTTT. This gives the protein CASTSGTSGNTIYF.